A selection of T cell receptor beta chains follows, all from one sample in a study of T cells in Graves' hyperthyroidism and ophthalmopathy. TCRdb fed the multiplex PCR reads into MiXCR, producing one record per CDR3 protein. The table lists over 700,000 distinct CDR3 sequences, 35% of them singletons. Material for sequencing was blood. The receptors were gathered from a woman aged 40 to 55 with Graves' hyperthyroidism. Each CDR3 is given with its conserved first and last residue. D genes are given only for firm matches. The size of a clone is reported for some rows only, either as once, few or many, or as a class for expanded clones.

V	J	D	size	CDR3	DNA
TRBV5-1	TRBJ2-5	TRBD2	.	CASRVSGGLAGGLGETQYF	TGTGCCAGCAGGGTATCAGGGGGACTAGCGGGGGGGTTGGGAGAGACCCAGTACTTC
TRBV7-9	TRBJ1-5	.	few	CASSLTIGSNQPQHF	TGTGCCAGCAGCTTAACTATTGGTTCCAATCAGCCCCAGCATTTT
TRBV7-8	TRBJ2-1	TRBD2	.	CASSPGLAGREQFF	TGTGCCAGCAGCCCCGGACTAGCGGGGAGGGAGCAGTTCTTC
TRBV5-1	TRBJ2-2	.	.	CASSFPAGQGELFF	TGCGCCAGCAGCTTCCCGGCGGGACAGGGGGAGCTGTTTTTT
TRBV14	TRBJ1-3	.	.	CASSRSSDGFSGNTIYF	TGTGCCAGCAGCCGAAGTTCTGACGGTTTCTCTGGAAACACCATATATTTT
TRBV6-1	TRBJ1-5	.	.	CASGNGGNQPQHF	TGTGCCAGCGGGAACGGAGGGAATCAGCCCCAGCATTTT
TRBV10-3	TRBJ1-1	TRBD1	many	CAISNRGIEAFF	TGTGCCATCAGTAACAGGGGGATAGAAGCTTTCTTT
TRBV7-9	TRBJ2-7	.	.	CASSDMAGTSYEQYF	TGTGCCAGCAGCGATATGGCGGGAACTTCCTACGAGCAGTACTTC
TRBV11-2	TRBJ1-3	.	.	CASSQVGGGRGGNTIYF	TGTGCCAGCAGCCAAGTCGGGGGGGGGCGAGGTGGAAACACCATATATTTT
TRBV2	TRBJ2-3	.	few	CASSGRGRDTQYF	TGTGCCAGCAGTGGGAGGGGTCGGGATACGCAGTATTTT
TRBV5-5	TRBJ1-1	.	.	CASSLVGSLNTEAFF	TGTGCCAGCAGCTTGGTGGGAAGTTTGAACACTGAAGCTTTCTTT
TRBV7-8	TRBJ2-5	.	many	CASSPPAHQETQYF	TGTGCCAGCAGCCCGCCCGCGCACCAAGAGACCCAGTACTTC
TRBV29-1	TRBJ1-1	.	many	CSVTTYEAFF	TGCAGCGTTACGACTTATGAAGCTTTCTTT
TRBV19	TRBJ2-7	.	many	CASSMGRGSYEQYF	TGTGCCAGTAGCATGGGAAGGGGCTCCTACGAGCAGTACTTC
TRBV6-2/TRBV6-3	TRBJ1-2	.	few	CASSSGHYYGYTF	TGTGCCAGCAGTTCGGGACATTATTATGGCTACACCTTC
TRBV24-1	TRBJ2-3	.	.	CATSDPTRGFGGGTQYF	TGTGCCACCAGTGATCCTACAAGGGGTTTCGGTGGTGGTACGCAGTATTTT
TRBV7-9	TRBJ1-5	.	many	CASSPGAGWQPQHF	TGTGCCAGCAGCCCGGGCGCCGGGTGGCAGCCCCAGCATTTT
TRBV12-3/TRBV12-4	TRBJ1-6	.	many	CASLKSGVNSPLHF	TGTGCCAGCCTAAAATCGGGTGTGAATTCACCCCTCCACTTT
TRBV20-1	TRBJ1-4	.	once	CSARGTVGELFF	TGCAGTGCTAGAGGGACGGTCGGGGAACTGTTTTTT
TRBV3-1	TRBJ1-5	.	few	CASSPRQASNQPQHF	TGTGCCAGCAGCCCTCGACAGGCTAGCAATCAGCCCCAGCATTTT
TRBV12-3/TRBV12-4	TRBJ1-4	.	.	CASRHSDSWYEKLFF	TGTGCCAGCAGACACTCCGACAGCTGGTACGAAAAACTGTTTTTT
TRBV6-5	TRBJ2-7	TRBD1	.	CASSYASDREAFNEQYF	TGTGCCAGCAGTTACGCCTCCGACAGGGAAGCGTTCAACGAGCAGTACTTC
TRBV5-1	TRBJ1-1	.	.	CASSLGGATISEAFF	TGCGCCAGCAGCTTGGGGGGCGCAACTATTTCTGAAGCTTTCTTT
TRBV19	TRBJ1-5	.	.	CASSPQKGVRQPRHF	TGTGCCAGTAGTCCCCAGAAGGGGGTGAGGCAGCCCCGGCATTTT
TRBV19	TRBJ1-2	.	many	CASTSREHYGYTF	TGTGCCAGTACATCCAGGGAACACTATGGCTACACCTTC
TRBV7-2	TRBJ1-2	.	.	CASSQVVPGRDQNGYTF	TGCGCCAGCAGCCAAGTCGTTCCAGGGAGGGATCAGAATGGCTACACCTTC
TRBV7-2	TRBJ2-7	.	.	CASSLPPRKYEQYF	TGTGCCAGCAGTCTCCCGCCTCGTAAGTATGAGCAGTACTTC
TRBV10-3	TRBJ2-7	.	many	CAISNPIGQHEQYF	TGTGCCATCAGCAACCCTATTGGACAGCACGAGCAGTACTTC
TRBV4-3	TRBJ1-2	TRBD1	many	CASSQEQGASYGYTF	TGCGCCAGCAGCCAAGAACAGGGGGCTAGCTATGGCTACACCTTC
TRBV20-1	TRBJ1-2	TRBD1	.	CSAKRQGTSSNYGYTF	TGCAGTGCCAAGAGACAGGGCACGAGTTCTAACTATGGCTACACCTTC
TRBV7-9	TRBJ2-5	TRBD1	many	CASSSSKGQGRQTQYF	TGTGCCAGCAGCTCATCCAAAGGACAGGGACGTCAGACCCAGTACTTC
TRBV2	TRBJ1-1	.	.	CASGLRTANTEAFF	TGTGCCAGCGGCCTCAGGACAGCGAACACTGAAGCTTTCTTT
TRBV2	TRBJ1-4	.	.	CASSVRGEATNEKLFF	TGTGCCAGCAGTGTTAGGGGCGAAGCAACTAATGAAAAACTGTTTTTT
TRBV9	TRBJ2-2	.	.	CASSLGHPTNTGELFF	TGTGCCAGCTCACTCGGACACCCCACGAACACCGGGGAGCTGTTTTTT
TRBV20-1	TRBJ2-7	TRBD2	few	CSAAYSGSGAYEQYF	TGCAGTGCTGCTTATAGCGGGAGTGGAGCCTACGAGCAGTACTTC
TRBV11-2	TRBJ2-5	.	many	CASSRQANQETQYF	TGTGCCAGCAGCCGACAGGCGAACCAAGAGACCCAGTACTTC
TRBV27	TRBJ2-5	TRBD2	few	CASSKTSSQETQYF	TGTGCCAGCAGTAAGACTAGCAGCCAAGAGACCCAGTACTTC
TRBV4-3	TRBJ2-2	.	few	CASSQADPRGELFF	TGCGCCAGCAGCCAAGCAGACCCGAGGGGGGAGCTGTTTTTT
TRBV7-2	TRBJ1-6	.	many	CASSSGSFASPLHF	TGTGCCAGCAGCTCCGGTTCGTTCGCTTCACCCCTCCACTTT
TRBV20-1	TRBJ1-2	.	many	CSARDQGTGYTF	TGCAGTGCTAGAGATCAAGGTACCGGCTACACCTTC
TRBV7-9	TRBJ2-3	TRBD2	.	CATEQRGKITDTQYF	TGTGCCACAGAACAGCGGGGGAAGATCACAGATACGCAGTATTTT